The rows below give T cell receptor beta chains drawn from one sample of a study of T cell repertoires in cytomegalovirus infection. TCRdb called the reads again in MiXCR, with one record for every CDR3 protein. The top ten clones hold around 11% of a sample with about 310,000 distinct CDR3 sequences, under 20% of them seen once. Sequenced input: PBMCs. The receptors originated from a human donor in good health (CMV status not recorded). Some clones in this sample may be carry-over from other donors' samples. The CDR3 runs from the conserved cysteine through the conserved F or W. A D gene is named only where the DNA matches it firmly. Some rows have no size entry. The others give once, few or many, or a class for an expanded clone.

v_call	clone_size	j_call	d_call	cdr3_nt	cdr3_aa
TRBV6-5	few	TRBJ2-4	TRBD2	TGTGCCAGCAGTTACTCCCCGGGGGGGCGGAACATTCAGTACTTC	CASSYSPGGRNIQYF
TRBV20-1	NA	TRBJ2-5	NA	TGCAGTGCGGGACCCCAGTACCAAGAGACCCAGTACTTC	CSAGPQYQETQYF
TRBV7-8	many	TRBJ2-1	NA	TGTGCCAGCAGCCGCGGTGGGGACTGGACCTACAATGAGCAGTTCTTC	CASSRGGDWTYNEQFF
TRBV7-2	many	TRBJ1-2	NA	TGTGCCAGCAGCTTATTGGGGGTTAACTATGGCTACACCTTC	CASSLLGVNYGYTF
TRBV3-1	few	TRBJ1-2	NA	TGTGCCAGCAGCCCCGGGAACTTCTATGGCTACACCTTC	CASSPGNFYGYTF
TRBV7-2	many	TRBJ1-1	NA	TGTGCCAGCAGCTTACAATGGTTGGCTGAAGCTTTCTTT	CASSLQWLAEAFF
TRBV4-2	NA	TRBJ1-2	NA	TGTGCCAGCAGCCAAGATCGGAGCTACACCTTC	CASSQDRSYTF
TRBV12-3/TRBV12-4	NA	TRBJ2-1	NA	TGTGCCAGCAGTTTAATTCAAGGAGGAAACTACAATGAGCAGTTCTTC	CASSLIQGGNYNEQFF
TRBV6-2/TRBV6-3	NA	TRBJ1-2	TRBD1	TGTGCCAGCAGTTATACAGGGGAGAGGAGCTATGGCTACACCTTC	CASSYTGERSYGYTF
TRBV12-3/TRBV12-4	many	TRBJ1-5	TRBD1	TGTGCCAGCAGTTTCAATTCAGGGGGCAGGAATCAGCCCCAGCATTTT	CASSFNSGGRNQPQHF
TRBV2	many	TRBJ2-5	TRBD1	TGTGCCAGCAGTAAAATGACAGGGGAAGAGACCCAGTACTTC	CASSKMTGEETQYF
TRBV7-2	many	TRBJ2-3	TRBD2	TGTGCCAGCAGCTTACCAAAAGGACGACTAGCGGGGGGCCGATTCACAGATACGCAGTATTTT	CASSLPKGRLAGGRFTDTQYF
TRBV6-2/TRBV6-3	many	TRBJ2-3	TRBD1	TGTGCCAGCAAACGTTTCGGGACAGGCTCAGATACGCAGTATTTT	CASKRFGTGSDTQYF
TRBV20-1	few	TRBJ2-3	TRBD1	TGCAGTGCTAGCGTGGGACAGGGATTAGATACGCAGTATTTT	CSASVGQGLDTQYF
TRBV3-1	few	TRBJ1-1	TRBD1	TGTGCCAGCAGTCAGGGGGGGGGCGTGGACACTGAAGCTTTCTTT	CASSQGGGVDTEAFF
TRBV18	few	TRBJ2-1	NA	TGTGCCAGCTCGGCTAGATCGGGGGGCGGCCTTTATGAGCAGTTCTTC	CASSARSGGGLYEQFF
TRBV20-1	few	TRBJ2-1	TRBD1	TGCAGTGCTAGAGATCCACAGGGGAGCTACAATGAGCAGTTCTTC	CSARDPQGSYNEQFF
TRBV4-1	NA	TRBJ2-1	TRBD2	TGCGCCAGCAGCCTCGGCGCGGGGGGTGAGTCCTACAATGAGCAGTTCTTC	CASSLGAGGESYNEQFF
TRBV5-5	few	TRBJ1-2	NA	TGTGCCAGCAGCTCGGGCGTGGGGCGATCTAACTATGGCTACACCTTC	CASSSGVGRSNYGYTF
TRBV4-1	NA	TRBJ2-7	TRBD1	TGCGCCAGCAGCCAAGTGTGGGGACAGGGGGACTACGAGCAGTACTTC	CASSQVWGQGDYEQYF
TRBV12-3/TRBV12-4	NA	TRBJ1-1	TRBD1	TGTGCCAGCAGTCGCCTGAGGACAGGGCGGTACACTGAAGCTTTCTTT	CASSRLRTGRYTEAFF
TRBV12-3/TRBV12-4	NA	TRBJ2-2	NA	TGTGCCAGCACCTCCCAGGGGGGTTACACCGGGGAGCTGTTTTTT	CASTSQGGYTGELFF
TRBV12-3/TRBV12-4	many	TRBJ2-7	NA	TGTGCCAGCACCCCTAGGCCAAACGGATACGAGCAGTACTTC	CASTPRPNGYEQYF
TRBV11-3	few	TRBJ1-3	NA	TGTGCCAGCAGCTCCAGTGAGGGCGCCGGAAACACCATATATTTT	CASSSSEGAGNTIYF
TRBV4-1	many	TRBJ2-1	NA	TGCGCCAGCAGCGAGACAGCCTACAATGAGCAGTTCTTC	CASSETAYNEQFF
TRBV7-9	few	TRBJ2-1	NA	TGTGCCAGCAGCCCCCCCCCGGGACTGGGCTTTAATGAGCAGTTCTTC	CASSPPPGLGFNEQFF
TRBV5-1	many	TRBJ2-1	TRBD2	TGCGCCAGCAGCTTGTCCCTAGCGGGGAGCAATGAGCAGTTCTTC	CASSLSLAGSNEQFF
TRBV20-1	NA	TRBJ2-7	TRBD1	TGCAGTGCTAAGGGACAGCTTTACGAGCAGTACTTC	CSAKGQLYEQYF
TRBV20-1	NA	TRBJ2-1	TRBD2	TGCAGTGCTAGAGATCTACTAGCGGGGGGGAGCTCCTACAATGAGCAGTTCTTC	CSARDLLAGGSSYNEQFF
TRBV6-1	many	TRBJ2-2	TRBD2	TGTGCCAGCAGTGCAGCGGGGGACACCGGGGAGCTGTTTTTT	CASSAAGDTGELFF
TRBV20-1	NA	TRBJ1-6	TRBD1	TGCAGTGCTAGGGGACAGCCAGGGTCACCCCTCCACTTT	CSARGQPGSPLHF
TRBV7-2	many	TRBJ2-7	NA	TGTGCCAGCAGCTTAGGCTTGGACAGTATCTACGAGCAGTACTTC	CASSLGLDSIYEQYF
TRBV19	many	TRBJ2-3	NA	TGTGCCAGTAAAATCGCCGGCACAGATACGCAGTATTTT	CASKIAGTDTQYF
TRBV10-3	many	TRBJ2-1	NA	TGTGCCATCAGTGATTCTGGTATTGAGCAGTTCTTC	CAISDSGIEQFF
TRBV20-1	NA	TRBJ2-3	NA	TGCAGTGCCCTGCCGGGAGCCAGCACAGATACGCAGTATTTT	CSALPGASTDTQYF
TRBV4-3	few	TRBJ1-2	NA	TGCGCCAGCAGCCAATCTTCCGGAGACTCTAACTATGGCTACACCTTC	CASSQSSGDSNYGYTF
TRBV12-3/TRBV12-4	many	TRBJ2-3	NA	TGTGCCAGCAGTTTAGAGTTAGATACGCAGTATTTT	CASSLELDTQYF
TRBV7-2	few	TRBJ2-1	NA	TGTGCCAGCAACTGCCCAGTACCTAATTTAAATGAGCAGTTCTTC	CASNCPVPNLNEQFF
TRBV20-1	NA	TRBJ2-7	TRBD1	TGCAGTGCCAGCACAGGGGGCGACTCCTACGAGCAGTACTTC	CSASTGGDSYEQYF
TRBV5-1	NA	TRBJ2-1	TRBD2	TGCGCCAGCAGCTCTAGCGGGGGGGGCTCCTACAATGAGCAGTTCTTC	CASSSSGGGSYNEQFF
TRBV19	few	TRBJ1-2	NA	TGTGCCAGTAGTATAGATCGGGGCACTTCGGGCTATGGCTACACCTTC	CASSIDRGTSGYGYTF
TRBV11-2	NA	TRBJ2-7	TRBD1	TGTGCCAGCAGCTTAGCTCAGGGGGTAAGCTCCTACGAGCAGTACTTC	CASSLAQGVSSYEQYF
TRBV7-2	many	TRBJ2-5	NA	TGTGCCAGCAGCTTATTCGGGGGGCTGGAGACCCAGTACTTC	CASSLFGGLETQYF
TRBV20-1	NA	TRBJ1-2	NA	TGCAGTGCTAGAGGAACAGTCTACTATGGCTACACCTTC	CSARGTVYYGYTF
TRBV20-1	NA	TRBJ2-3	TRBD2	TGCAGTGCTAGAGATCTCCTAGCGGGGCCCACAGATACGCAGTATTTT	CSARDLLAGPTDTQYF
TRBV7-3	many	TRBJ2-7	NA	TGTGCCAGCAGCTTGGCCGCGGGGTGGGCCTACGAGCAGTACTTC	CASSLAAGWAYEQYF
TRBV25-1	NA	TRBJ2-7	TRBD2	TGTGCCAGCAGTGAAAAGGCTAGCGGGGACTACGAGCAGTACTTC	CASSEKASGDYEQYF
TRBV2	once	TRBJ2-3	TRBD2	TGTGCCAGGGGGTCGACTAGCGGTTCAGATACGCAGTATTTT	CARGSTSGSDTQYF
TRBV12-3/TRBV12-4	few	TRBJ2-1	TRBD1	TGTGCCAGCACCGAGGGACAGGGGCCCTACAATGAGCAGTTCTTC	CASTEGQGPYNEQFF
TRBV7-9	NA	TRBJ1-4	NA	TGTGCCAGCAGCAACTTACTTTCAGCCGGACCGACCGAAACAACTAATGAAAAACTGTTTTTT	CASSNLLSAGPTETTNEKLFF
TRBV7-9	many	TRBJ2-5	NA	TGTGCCAGCAGCGTTATTACAGGGAACCCCACGGGGACCCAGTACTTC	CASSVITGNPTGTQYF
TRBV7-9	many	TRBJ2-7	TRBD1	TGTGCCAGCAGCTCGGGACAGGGGTACTCCTACGAGCAGTACTTC	CASSSGQGYSYEQYF
TRBV20-1	NA	TRBJ1-1	NA	TGCAGTGCTAGCGAGTGGAAGGAGGGGCACCGGGGTGAAGCTTTCTTT	CSASEWKEGHRGEAFF
TRBV28	NA	TRBJ2-7	NA	TGTGCCAGCAGTTTTAGAGGGTTCGCCTACGAGCAGTACTTC	CASSFRGFAYEQYF
TRBV3-1	NA	TRBJ1-3	TRBD1	TGTGCCAGCAGCCCCTCGGAGGGGGCAGAATCGGGAAACACCATATATTTT	CASSPSEGAESGNTIYF
TRBV2	few	TRBJ2-3	NA	TGTGCCAGCAGTGAACGGCGGAGGGATACGCAGTATTTT	CASSERRRDTQYF
TRBV7-9	few	TRBJ1-1	NA	TGTGCCAGCAGTATCTGGCTCGATACTGAAGCTTTCTTT	CASSIWLDTEAFF
TRBV2	few	TRBJ2-7	NA	TGTGCCAGCAGTGGACCTCTGGTGGGATACGAGCAGTACTTC	CASSGPLVGYEQYF
TRBV5-1	NA	TRBJ2-2	NA	TGCGCCAGCAGCTACTTGGGTGACACCGGGGAGCTGTTTTTT	CASSYLGDTGELFF